Following are 18 T cell receptor beta chains from one sample sequenced in a study of blood T cell repertoires in COVID-19. Sequenced by immunoSEQ multiplex PCR; TCRdb stores in-frame clones only, minus some. The sample includes about 100,000 clones, roughly 92% of them seen just once. The sequenced sample was peripheral blood. These receptors all come from a man aged 65 to 79 with acute or convalescent COVID-19.

The rearrangement links TRBV9 to TRBJ1-1; 8 bases are a match to TRBD1. Trimming took 3 bases from V and 1 from J; bases not matched to a gene: 8. Germline-derived CDR1 and CDR2 are SGDLS and YYNGEE. The CDR3 runs to 16 residues. The DNA of the CDR3 is TGTGCCAGCAGCGGCAATCACAGGGGGGCGAACACTGAAGCTTTCTTT. Its translation: CASSGNHRGANTEAFF.

V gene TRBV7-2 combines with J gene TRBJ1-5; D may be TRBD1 (5 bases). V lost 1 base to trimming and J lost 0 bases, with 7 bases between them. The germline gives CDR1 SGHTA, CDR2 FQGNSA. The CDR3 length is 15 residues. The CDR3 here is CASSLEGVSNQPQHF. Written as DNA, the CDR3 is TGTGCCAGCAGCTTAGAAGGGGTTAGCAATCAGCCCCAGCATTTT.

The chain uses TRBV7-2 and TRBJ2-6; TRBD2 is a possible D gene (5 bases). This CDR3 spans 17 amino acids. Looked up from germline, CDR1 is SGHTA and CDR2 is FQGNSA. With 2 bases removed from V and 0 bases from J, the gap between germline ends came to 11 bases. Written as DNA, the CDR3 is TGTGCCAGCAGCTTATGGAGCAGCGGCTCTGGGGCCAACGTCCTGACTTTC. Amino acid sequence: CASSLWSSGSGANVLTF.

The V and J genes are TRBV5-1 and TRBJ1-1, with D possibly matching TRBD1 (6 bases). Trimming shortened V by 1 base and J by 4 bases, and 8 bases separated the two germline ends. Per germline, CDR1 SGHRS and CDR2 YFSETQ. The length of the CDR3 is 13 residues. CDR3 protein: CASSLTGLTEAFF. As DNA, the CDR3 is TGCGCCAGCAGCTTGACAGGGCTCACTGAAGCTTTCTTT.

J is TRBJ2-3 and V is TRBV5-6; D not certain. The germline CDR1 and CDR2 sequences are SGHDT and YYEEEE. The V gene lost 0 bases and the J gene lost 0 bases, with 11 bases spanning the gap. The CDR3 length is 16 residues. CDR3 coding DNA: TGTGCCAGCAGCTTGGTGGTAGTTGCCAGCACAGATACGCAGTATTTT. Residues: CASSLVVVASTDTQYF.

The gene calls are TRBV7-8 and TRBJ1-2; 10 bases match TRBD1. V trimming: 6 bases; J trimming: 7 bases; junction bases outside the gene matches: 8. This CDR3 comprises 14 residues. Germline V lookup: CDR1 SGHVS, CDR2 FQNEAQ. The CDR3 DNA reads as TGTGCCAGCAGTTCTAGGACAGGGGGTGGTGGCTACACCTTC. It yields the protein CASSSRTGGGGYTF.

This clone was counted between two and nine times. The gene calls are TRBV14 and TRBJ1-6; D is unclear. The CDR3 extends over 13 amino acids. The germline gives CDR1 SGHDN, CDR2 FVKESK. V was clipped by 4 bases and J by 14 bases, with 15 bases between them. CDR3 nucleotides: TGTGCCAGCAGCCGAGCTCCATTCTTGTCCCTCCACTTT. Translation: CASSRAPFLSLHF.

The genes are TRBV6-6 and TRBJ2-4; no reliable D call. Trimming shortened V by 7 bases and J by 5 bases, and 12 bases separated the two germline ends. CDR3 length: 13 residues. In germline, CDR1 is MNHNY, CDR2 SVGAGI (reference sequence). The CDR3: CASTGHPENIQYF. For the CDR3, the DNA is TGTGCCAGCACGGGTCACCCCGAAAACATTCAGTACTTC.

This clone was detected a few times. The CDR3 DNA is TGTGCCAGCAGCGTACTAGCGGGAGGGCCGGCTACCTCCTACAATGAGCAGTTCTTC. Encoded protein: CASSVLAGGPATSYNEQFF. The chain recombines TRBV9 with TRBJ2-1; 12 bases line up with TRBD2. Germline V CDR1 and CDR2: SGDLS, YYNGEE. This CDR3 spans 19 amino acids. After removal of 1 base from V and 0 bases from J, the junction contained 8 bases not matched to a gene.

This chain connects TRBV12-5 to TRBJ1-2; TRBD1 matches 9 bases. Germline assignment: CDR1 LGHNT and CDR2 FRNRAP. The V gene end was trimmed by 6 bases and the J gene end by 7 bases; junction bases not matched to a gene: 6. This CDR3 has 13 residues. The CDR3: CASGWGTGSGYTF. In DNA, the CDR3 is TGTGCTAGTGGCTGGGGGACAGGGTCTGGCTACACCTTC. The entire variable domain, with the rest obtained from reference TRBV12-5 and TRBJ1-2, is as follows: DARVTQTPRHKVTEMGQEVTMRCQPILGHNTVFWYRQTMMQGLELLAYFRNRAPLDDSGMPKDRFSAEMPDATLATLKIQPSEPRDSAVYFCASGWGTGSGYTFGSGTRLTVV.

This clone was detected only a few times. The chain employs TRBV5-1 and TRBJ2-7, with 10 bases aligning to TRBD2. With 4 bases clipped from V and 6 bases from J, the junction kept 7 bases outside the gene matches. The CDR3 has 14 amino acids. From germline, CDR1 is SGHRS and CDR2 YFSETQ. CDR3 amino acids: CASSGAGGPVEQYF. In nucleotides, the CDR3 is TGCGCCAGCAGCGGAGCGGGAGGGCCGGTCGAGCAGTACTTC.

The chain employs TRBV7-2 and TRBJ1-5, with D possibly TRBD1 on 5 matching bases. The V and J ends lost 1 base and 0 bases respectively, with 10 bases between them. The CDR3 length is 16 residues. CDR1 is SGHTA, CDR2 FQGNSA, per germline. Here the CDR3 reads CASSLGGTFSNQPQHF. DNA for the CDR3: TGTGCCAGCAGCTTAGGCGGGACCTTTAGCAATCAGCCCCAGCATTTT.

The V call is TRBV5-5, the J call TRBJ1-1; a possible D gene is TRBD1 (6 bases). Trimming removed 5 bases from V and 1 base from J, with 15 bases in between. CDR1 and CDR2 (germline): SGHKS, YYEKEE (reference sequence). The CDR3 is 15 residues long. The CDR3 coding sequence is TGTGCCAGCAGAAAAATTCAGGGGTGGAACACTGAAGCTTTCTTT. This sequence encodes CASRKIQGWNTEAFF.

CDR3: CASSFVGGRGQPQHF. CDR3 nucleotide sequence: TGTGCCAGCAGCTTTGTAGGGGGTCGGGGACAGCCCCAGCATTTT. The rearrangement joins TRBV7-6 to TRBJ1-5, with a tentative D call TRBD1 (6 bases). Germline V lookup: CDR1 SGHVS, CDR2 FNYEAQ. This CDR3 contains 15 residues. The V end lost 3 bases, the J end lost 7 bases, and 16 bases lay between the germline ends.

The gene calls are TRBV11-2 and TRBJ2-1; TRBD1 is a possible D gene (5 bases). This CDR3 has 12 residues. The V gene's germline CDR1 is SGHAT and CDR2 FQNNGV. The V and J ends lost 6 bases and 8 bases respectively, with 11 bases between them. The CDR3 bases are TGTGCCAGCAGTTCAGGGCCGGATGAGCAGTTCTTC. Amino acids: CASSSGPDEQFF.

V gene TRBV5-1 combines with J gene TRBJ2-5; no firm D call. Germline lookup yields CDR1 SGHRS and CDR2 YFSETQ. This CDR3 comprises 14 residues. Trimming cost V 2 bases and J 5 bases, with 13 bases left between them. The CDR3 protein is CASSFSVNIETQYF. CDR3 sequence (DNA): TGCGCCAGCAGCTTTTCGGTTAATATTGAGACCCAGTACTTC.

The CDR3 loop reads CASSQGQALEPQHF. CDR3 DNA: TGTGCCAGCAGCCAGGGTCAGGCGCTGGAGCCCCAGCATTTT. V is TRBV3-1 (or the pseudogene TRBV3-2) and J is TRBJ1-5; unclear D gene. CDR3 length equals 14 residues. V lost 3 bases, J lost 8 bases, and 14 bases lay in between. The germline CDR1 and CDR2 sequences are LGHDT and YNNKEL (reference sequence).

This chain connects TRBV7-2 to TRBJ2-1; the D gene is possibly TRBD1 (5 bases). Germline CDR1 and CDR2: SGHTA and FQGNSA. V was pared by 5 bases and J by 6 bases, with 14 bases between. This CDR3 has 14 amino acids. CDR3 bases: TGTGCCAGCAGCGCCCGGACAACCTCCAATGAGCAGTTCTTC. This gives the protein CASSARTTSNEQFF.